The source of this T cell receptor beta chain is a study of B cell selection in AIRE deficiency. Study conclusions and caveats: Only approximately 9.2% of approximately 3,700 shared Treg sequences were patient-specific; 30% to 35% healthy-specific.

Assay used: immunoSEQ multiplex PCR; TCRdb lists only in-frame clones, some missing. This repertoire shows about 14,000 clones, more than 85% found once; its top ten account for around 1%. To note about this clone: What it recognizes is unknown.

Regulatory T cells were sorted as CD4+CD25hiCD127low/negative cells. V was shortened by 6 bases and J by 3 bases, with 17 bases between the two germline ends. Germline V gives CDR1 MGHDK, CDR2 SYGVNS. This CDR3 region has 16 residues. The specimen sequenced was Tregs sorted from PBMCs. This clonotype originated in a human donor with AIRE deficiency. The rearrangement uses TRBV25-1 and TRBJ1-4, with D uncertain. CDR3 nucleotide sequence: TGTGCCAGCAGCGAAGTTGTGGTTGGTTCTAATGAAAAACTGTTTTTT. Its translation is CASSEVVVGSNEKLFF.